This is a list of T cell receptor beta chains from one sample in a study of Ad26.COV2.S vaccination and SARS-CoV-2 variants. Sequenced by immunoSEQ multiplex PCR; TCRdb stores in-frame clones only, minus some. The sample yields about 350,000 clones, 88% seen once. The input for sequencing was peripheral blood, taken in a trial of Ad26.COV2.S vaccine versus placebo. These TCRs come from a person aged 18-65 years who received the Ad26.COV2.S COVID-19 vaccine or a placebo. Each CDR3 is given with its conserved first and last residue. The D gene is left open where the match is weak. Expanded clones get a size class; other rows say once, few or many, or leave the size out.

j_gene,d_gene,v_gene,abundance,CDR3aa,CDR3nt
TRBJ1-1,TRBD1,TRBV28,.,CASSLGTGVSEAFF,TGTGCCAGCAGTTTAGGGACAGGGGTCTCTGAAGCTTTCTTT
TRBJ2-2,.,TRBV7-2,.,CASSEQVAGELFF,TGTGCCAGCAGCGAACAGGTTGCCGGGGAGCTGTTTTTT
TRBJ1-5,TRBD1,TRBV4-2,.,CASSHDRETNQPQHF,TGTGCCAGCAGCCATGACAGGGAAACGAATCAGCCCCAGCATTTT
TRBJ2-1,.,TRBV5-6,.,CASTLGPIEDGEQFF,TGTGCCAGCACCTTAGGGCCTATAGAAGATGGTGAGCAGTTCTTC
TRBJ2-5,.,TRBV9,.,CASSVDPYQETQYF,TGTGCCAGCAGCGTAGACCCATACCAAGAGACCCAGTACTTC
TRBJ1-5,.,TRBV6-1,.,CASSEAGRWRHQPQHF,TGTGCCAGCAGTGAAGCGGGCAGGTGGAGGCATCAGCCCCAGCATTTT
TRBJ1-4,.,TRBV6-1,.,CASSERTGAFEKLFF,TGTGCCAGCAGTGAAAGAACGGGGGCTTTTGAAAAACTGTTTTTT
TRBJ2-7,.,TRBV28,large,CASSLWSYEQYF,TGTGCCAGCAGTTTATGGTCCTACGAGCAGTACTTC
TRBJ1-3,.,TRBV3-1/TRBV3-2,.,CASSQERLRGREGNTIYF,TGTGCCAGCAGCCAAGAAAGGCTAAGGGGAAGGGAAGGAAACACCATATATTTT
TRBJ1-1,.,TRBV5-6,.,CASSLIWTEAFF,TGTGCCAGCAGCTTGATCTGGACAGAAGCTTTCTTT
TRBJ2-1,TRBD1,TRBV9,.,CASSVGEQGRSYNEQFF,TGTGCCAGCAGCGTAGGAGAACAGGGGCGTTCCTACAATGAGCAGTTCTTC
TRBJ1-1,.,TRBV7-8,.,CASSIRRDGVNTEAFF,TGTGCCAGCAGTATAAGACGCGACGGGGTGAACACTGAAGCTTTCTTT
TRBJ2-1,.,TRBV9,.,CASSVSGPSSYNEQFF,TGTGCCAGCAGCGTATCGGGACCCAGCTCCTACAATGAGCAGTTCTTC
TRBJ2-3,TRBD2,TRBV7-9,.,CASSTERGDTDTQYF,TGTGCCAGCAGCACCGAGCGGGGGGACACAGATACGCAGTATTTT
TRBJ1-6,TRBD1,TRBV30,.,CAWSVGTAGSPLHF,TGTGCCTGGAGTGTAGGGACAGCGGGCTCACCCCTCCACTTT
TRBJ2-7,.,TRBV19,.,CASMDTSFYEQYF,TGTGCCAGTATGGACACCTCCTTCTACGAGCAGTACTTC
TRBJ2-1,.,TRBV10-3,.,CAISEADRYNEQFF,TGTGCCATCAGTGAGGCCGACAGGTACAATGAGCAGTTCTTC
TRBJ2-7,.,TRBV7-2,.,CASSGAGAYEQYF,TGTGCCAGCAGTGGGGCAGGGGCCTACGAGCAGTACTTC
TRBJ2-7,TRBD1,TRBV6-5,.,CASSPGQGAGEQYF,TGTGCCAGCAGCCCGGGACAGGGGGCGGGCGAGCAGTACTTC
TRBJ1-6,TRBD1,TRBV6-5,.,CASSFTWDRDNSPLHF,TGTGCCAGCAGTTTCACCTGGGACAGGGACAATTCACCCCTCCACTTT
TRBJ2-3,.,TRBV6-5,.,CASSYSRGRDTQYF,TGTGCCAGCAGTTACTCGCGGGGGCGAGATACGCAGTATTTT
TRBJ2-1,.,TRBV6-6,.,CASSYGLLNEQFF,TGTGCCAGCAGTTACGGGTTGCTAAATGAGCAGTTCTTC
TRBJ2-1,TRBD2,TRBV4-3,.,CASSQGTSGDYNEQFF,TGCGCCAGCAGCCAAGGGACTAGCGGAGACTACAATGAGCAGTTCTTC
TRBJ1-1,.,TRBV27,.,CASSPWGHSRNTEAFF,TGTGCCAGCAGTCCCTGGGGGCACTCGAGGAACACTGAAGCTTTCTTT
TRBJ1-3,.,TRBV7-9,.,CASSLTGVRSSGNTIYF,TGTGCCAGCAGCTTAACTGGGGTTAGGAGCTCTGGAAACACCATATATTTT
TRBJ2-7,TRBD1,TRBV6-5,.,CASSSRWDSSYEQYF,TGTGCCAGCAGTTCGCGTTGGGACAGCTCCTACGAGCAGTACTTC
TRBJ2-7,TRBD1,TRBV5-1,.,CASSSQQGIYEQYF,TGCGCCAGCAGCTCCCAACAGGGGATCTACGAGCAGTACTTC
TRBJ1-6,.,TRBV6-6,.,CASRPFRDPNSPLHF,TGTGCCAGCAGGCCCTTCCGGGACCCCAATTCACCCCTCCACTTT
TRBJ2-7,.,TRBV2,.,CASKVGQSSYEQYF,TGTGCCAGCAAGGTCGGACAGAGCTCCTACGAGCAGTACTTC
TRBJ1-2,.,TRBV4-3,.,CASRVVGSSYGYTF,TGCGCCAGCAGAGTAGTAGGGTCTTCCTATGGCTACACCTTC
TRBJ1-2,TRBD1,TRBV5-4,.,CASSQDRGNQKVYGYTF,TGTGCCAGCAGCCAGGACAGGGGGAATCAAAAGGTCTATGGCTACACCTTC
TRBJ2-7,TRBD1,TRBV15,.,CATSRVTGPYEQYF,TGTGCCACCAGCAGAGTGACAGGGCCCTACGAGCAGTACTTC
TRBJ1-5,TRBD1,TRBV14,.,CASSQAGGGNQPQHF,TGTGCCAGCAGCCAGGCAGGGGGAGGCAATCAGCCCCAGCATTTT
TRBJ2-1,TRBD2,TRBV7-2,.,CASSLARGKAGGYEQFF,TGTGCCAGCAGCTTAGCAAGGGGGAAGGCGGGAGGTTATGAGCAGTTCTTC
TRBJ1-1,.,TRBV19,.,CASSMGRSEAFF,TGTGCCAGTAGTATGGGGAGGAGTGAAGCTTTCTTT
TRBJ1-1,TRBD1,TRBV11-3,.,CASSLPPQGDTEAFF,TGTGCCAGCAGCCTCCCACCACAGGGGGACACTGAAGCTTTCTTT
TRBJ1-3,.,TRBV19,.,CASRQGGNSGNTIYF,TGTGCCAGTAGACAAGGGGGGAACTCTGGAAACACCATATATTTT
TRBJ2-2,TRBD1,TRBV27,.,CASSSLPGTGNTGELFF,TGTGCCAGCAGCTCCCTACCGGGGACAGGGAACACCGGGGAGCTGTTTTTT
TRBJ2-4,.,TRBV19,.,CASSAIPGHLNIQYF,TGTGCCAGTAGTGCGATCCCGGGACATTTAAACATTCAGTACTTC
TRBJ2-7,TRBD1,TRBV29-1,.,CSVQLGGQGSEQYF,TGCAGCGTACAACTCGGAGGACAGGGGTCCGAGCAGTACTTC
TRBJ2-3,TRBD2,TRBV28,.,CASSETSGPTDTQYF,TGTGCCAGCAGTGAAACTAGCGGTCCCACAGATACGCAGTATTTT
TRBJ2-3,TRBD2,TRBV4-2,.,CASSLFSGRAKGDTQYF,TGTGCCAGCAGCCTATTTAGCGGGAGGGCCAAGGGAGATACGCAGTATTTT
TRBJ1-6,.,TRBV20-1,.,CSASIHIYSPLHF,TGCAGTGCTAGTATACATATTTATTCACCCCTCCACTTT
TRBJ2-7,.,TRBV15,.,CATSRVGETYEQYF,TGTGCCACCAGCAGAGTTGGAGAAACCTACGAGCAGTACTTC
TRBJ1-4,.,TRBV4-1,.,CASSPREKGRGEKLFF,TGCGCCAGCAGCCCGCGCGAGAAGGGGCGCGGAGAAAAACTGTTTTTT
TRBJ2-7,TRBD1,TRBV7-2,.,CASSSRQGIYEQYF,TGTGCCAGCAGCTCCAGACAGGGGATTTACGAGCAGTACTTC
TRBJ2-7,TRBD2,TRBV9,once,CASSAGLGASYEQYF,TGTGCCAGCAGCGCGGGACTAGGAGCTTCCTACGAGCAGTACTTC
TRBJ2-7,.,TRBV6-6,.,CASRRQNYEQYF,TGTGCCAGCAGGAGACAGAACTACGAGCAGTACTTC
TRBJ1-1,.,TRBV10-3,.,CAIRDQPGQVNTEAFF,TGTGCCATCAGAGACCAACCGGGACAAGTAAACACTGAAGCTTTCTTT
TRBJ2-7,.,TRBV14,.,CASSQWAGDDYEQYF,TGTGCCAGCAGCCAGTGGGCAGGGGATGACTACGAGCAGTACTTC
TRBJ2-7,.,TRBV5-1,.,CASSATPGSSYEQYF,TGCGCCAGCAGCGCGACACCAGGTAGCTCCTACGAGCAGTACTTC
TRBJ1-1,.,TRBV29-1,.,CSVGYGTTRAEAFF,TGCAGCGTGGGTTACGGGACAACGAGGGCTGAAGCTTTCTTT
TRBJ1-6,TRBD1,TRBV5-8,.,CATTMDRVGARSPLHF,TGTGCCACCACGATGGACAGGGTAGGAGCGCGTTCACCCCTCCACTTT
TRBJ1-4,.,TRBV25-1,few,CASSVRSEKLFF,TGTGCCAGCAGTGTCCGTAGTGAAAAACTGTTTTTT
TRBJ1-3,.,TRBV5-6,.,CASSLGGGALPSGNTIYF,TGTGCCAGCAGCTTGGGAGGGGGGGCCCTACCCTCTGGAAACACCATATATTTT
TRBJ1-2,.,TRBV30,.,CAWIRVSNYGYTF,TGTGCCTGGATCAGGGTTTCTAACTATGGCTACACCTTC
TRBJ2-3,TRBD2,TRBV9,once,CASSHSGGNTDTQYF,TGTGCCAGCAGTCACAGCGGGGGAAACACAGATACGCAGTATTTT
TRBJ1-2,.,TRBV6-6,.,CASSYAKNEVYTF,TGTGCCAGCAGTTACGCGAAAAACGAAGTCTACACCTTC
TRBJ2-1,TRBD2,TRBV6-2/TRBV6-3,.,CASSYGTSGANNEQFF,TGTGCCAGCAGTTACGGGACTAGCGGGGCGAACAATGAGCAGTTCTTC